Listed below are T cell receptor beta chains from one sample, sequenced in a study of blood T cell repertoires in COVID-19. Generated by immunoSEQ multiplex PCR, the TCRdb table keeps only in-frame clones and is missing some. Seen here are about 150,000 clones, 70% to 85% observed once, and the top ten hold 0.63%. The sequenced sample consisted of peripheral blood. The receptor set was obtained from a man between 60 and 75 years old with COVID-19, enrolled during active disease. Both conserved end residues are part of each CDR3. D genes are given only for firm matches. Rows give clone size only sometimes, using once, few, many, or a class for an expanded clone.

>TRBJ2-3|TRBD1|14|NA|TRBV19
CASRRQGAIDTQYF
TGTGCCAGCAGGCGACAGGGGGCCATAGATACGCAGTATTTT
>TRBJ2-2|NA|14|NA|TRBV19
CASRLQGNTGELFF
TGTGCCAGTAGACTACAGGGGAACACCGGGGAGCTGTTTTTT
>TRBJ1-4|NA|15|NA|TRBV7-2
CASSLSIERDEKLFF
TGTGCCAGCAGCTTGTCAATCGAACGGGATGAAAAACTGTTTTTT
>TRBJ2-3|TRBD2|16|NA|TRBV10-3
CAIMDGGGRGSDTQYF
TGTGCCATCATGGATGGCGGCGGGAGGGGGTCAGATACGCAGTATTTT
>TRBJ1-2|NA|14|NA|TRBV30
CAWRLQGANYGYTF
TGTGCCTGGAGATTACAGGGAGCTAACTATGGCTACACCTTC
>TRBJ1-5|TRBD1|14|once|TRBV7-9
CASSLATGMQPQHF
TGTGCCAGCAGCTTAGCGACAGGGATGCAGCCCCAGCATTTT
>TRBJ1-4|NA|12|NA|TRBV7-2
CASSQDTEKLFF
TGTGCCAGCAGCCAGGACACGGAAAAACTGTTTTTT
>TRBJ2-7|TRBD1|17|NA|TRBV2
CASSGFQGTARSYEQYF
TGTGCCAGCAGTGGGTTCCAGGGGACAGCTCGTTCCTACGAGCAGTACTTC
>TRBJ1-3|NA|15|NA|TRBV18
CASSPNTGGGDTIYF
TGTGCCAGCTCACCTAATACAGGCGGCGGGGACACCATATATTTT
>TRBJ2-1|TRBD1|16|few|TRBV7-8
CASSSGQGHSYNEQFF
TGTGCCAGCAGCTCGGGACAGGGTCACTCCTACAATGAGCAGTTCTTC
>TRBJ1-1|TRBD1|15|NA|TRBV19
CASRDRASTNTEAFF
TGTGCCAGCCGGGACAGGGCTTCTACGAACACTGAAGCTTTCTTT
>TRBJ1-4|NA|16|NA|TRBV15
CATSRGDRITNEKLFF
TGTGCCACCAGCAGGGGAGACAGGATAACTAATGAAAAACTGTTTTTT
>TRBJ2-7|NA|14|NA|TRBV9
CASSIRLDSYEQYF
TGTGCCAGCAGCATCCGCTTAGACTCCTACGAGCAGTACTTC
>TRBJ2-7|NA|14|NA|TRBV12-2
CASRLGARAYEQYF
TGTGCAAGTCGCTTAGGGGCCAGGGCCTACGAGCAGTACTTC
>TRBJ1-2|TRBD1|11|NA|TRBV12-3/TRBV12-4
CAIGQGSGYTF
TGTGCCATCGGACAGGGGTCCGGCTACACCTTC